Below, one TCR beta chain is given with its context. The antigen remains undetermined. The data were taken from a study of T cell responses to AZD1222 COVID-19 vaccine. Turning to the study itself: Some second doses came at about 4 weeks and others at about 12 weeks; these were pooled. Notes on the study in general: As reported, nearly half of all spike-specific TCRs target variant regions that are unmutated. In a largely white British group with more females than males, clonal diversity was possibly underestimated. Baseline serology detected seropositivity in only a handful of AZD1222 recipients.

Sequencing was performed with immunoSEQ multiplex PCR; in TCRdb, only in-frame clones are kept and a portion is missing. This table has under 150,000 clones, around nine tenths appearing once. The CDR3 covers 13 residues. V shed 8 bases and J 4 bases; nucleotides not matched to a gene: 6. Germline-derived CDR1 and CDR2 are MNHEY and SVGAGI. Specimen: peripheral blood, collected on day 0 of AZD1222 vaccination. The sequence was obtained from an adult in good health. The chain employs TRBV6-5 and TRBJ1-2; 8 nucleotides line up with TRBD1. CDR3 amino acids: CASAPGGGYGYTF. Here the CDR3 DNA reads TGTGCCAGCGCCCCAGGGGGCGGCTATGGCTACACCTTC.